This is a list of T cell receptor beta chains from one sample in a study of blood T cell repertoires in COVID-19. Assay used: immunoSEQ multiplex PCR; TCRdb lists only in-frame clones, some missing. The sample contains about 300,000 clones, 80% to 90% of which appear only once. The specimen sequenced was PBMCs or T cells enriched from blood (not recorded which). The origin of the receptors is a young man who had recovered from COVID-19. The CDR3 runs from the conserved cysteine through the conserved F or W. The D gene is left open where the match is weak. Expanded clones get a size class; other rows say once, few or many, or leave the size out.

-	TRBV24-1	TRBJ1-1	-	TGTGCCACCAGTGCAGGGAACACTGAAGCTTTCTTT	CATSAGNTEAFF
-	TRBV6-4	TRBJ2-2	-	TGTGCCAGCAGTGAACAGGGCAGTAAAGCCGGGGAGCTGTTTTTT	CASSEQGSKAGELFF
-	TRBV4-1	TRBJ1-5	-	TGCGCCAGCAGCCAAGAGTCTGGACAGCTCAATCAGCCCCAGCATTTT	CASSQESGQLNQPQHF
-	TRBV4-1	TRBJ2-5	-	TGCGCCAGCAGCCACCTACTAGCCGGGGAGACCCAGTACTTC	CASSHLLAGETQYF
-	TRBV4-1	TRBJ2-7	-	TGCGCCAGCAGCCAAGATGCGGGCCTGAGCTCCTACGAGCAGTACTTC	CASSQDAGLSSYEQYF
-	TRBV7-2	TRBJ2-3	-	TGTGCCAGCAGCTTACAGGGAATTGCGCAGTATTTT	CASSLQGIAQYF
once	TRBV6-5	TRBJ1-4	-	TGTGCCAGCAAACCAGGGTTGATGGGTGAAAAACTGTTTTTT	CASKPGLMGEKLFF
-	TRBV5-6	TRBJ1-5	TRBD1	TGTGCCAGCAGCTACAGGGGCTTGGGTCAGCCCCAGCATTTT	CASSYRGLGQPQHF
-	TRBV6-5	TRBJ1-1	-	TGTGCCAGCAGTTACTCTTCCCGGAGGAACACTGAAGCTTTCTTT	CASSYSSRRNTEAFF
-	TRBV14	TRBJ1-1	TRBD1	TGTGCCAGCAGCCTGGCGACAGGGGAGGGTCGGCGCACTGAAGCTTTCTTT	CASSLATGEGRRTEAFF
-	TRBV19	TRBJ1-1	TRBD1	TGTGCCAGTAGTACCCCGAGAGGGGGCAGGTACACTGAAGCTTTCTTT	CASSTPRGGRYTEAFF
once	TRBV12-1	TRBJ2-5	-	TGTGCCAGCAGCCCCGGAGGACTAGGGCGTTTGCAGTACTTC	CASSPGGLGRLQYF
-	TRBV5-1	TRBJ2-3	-	TGCGCCAGCAGCTTAGGCAGGGGATACACAGATACGCAGTATTTT	CASSLGRGYTDTQYF
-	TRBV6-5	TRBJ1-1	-	TGTGCCAGCACTCTAGGACAGACGGGCACTGAAGCTTTCTTT	CASTLGQTGTEAFF
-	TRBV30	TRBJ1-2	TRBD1	TGTGCCTGGAGTCCTGGACAGGGAGACTATGGCTACACCTTC	CAWSPGQGDYGYTF
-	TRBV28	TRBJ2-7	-	TGTGCCAGCAGCATCCACAGGGACGTAAACGAGCAGTACTTC	CASSIHRDVNEQYF
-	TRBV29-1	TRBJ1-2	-	TGCAGCGTTGGGGAGATCTATGGCTACACCTTC	CSVGEIYGYTF
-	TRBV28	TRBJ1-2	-	TGTGCCAGCAGTTTCAGGCACGGTGGTGGCTACACCTTC	CASSFRHGGGYTF
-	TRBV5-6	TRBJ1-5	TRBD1	TGTGCCAGCAGCTTACAGGGGGCGTTCAATCAGCCCCAGCATTTT	CASSLQGAFNQPQHF
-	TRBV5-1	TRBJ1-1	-	TGCGCCACCGCTCTGGGGGGGACGAACACTGAAGCTTTCTTT	CATALGGTNTEAFF
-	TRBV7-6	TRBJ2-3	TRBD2	TGTGCCAGCAGCACCCGACTAGCGGGAGATGGAACAGATACGCAGTATTTT	CASSTRLAGDGTDTQYF
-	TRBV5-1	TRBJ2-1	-	TGCGCCAGCAGTTTGGGACTCGCCCCAGGAGGTGAGCAGTTCTTC	CASSLGLAPGGEQFF
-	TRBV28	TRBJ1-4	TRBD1	TGTGCCAGCAGCGGTTCACAGGGGGGGGAAAAACTGTTTTTT	CASSGSQGGEKLFF
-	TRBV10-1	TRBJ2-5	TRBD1	TGCGCCAGCCGGAGACAGGGGGGACAAGAGACCCAGTACTTC	CASRRQGGQETQYF
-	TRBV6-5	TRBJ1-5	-	TGTGCCAGCCTTGCGGGTAATAGCAATCAGCCCCAGCATTTT	CASLAGNSNQPQHF
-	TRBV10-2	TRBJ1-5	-	TGCGCCAGCACCCAGGGACTTTCGAGCAATCAGCCCCAGCATTTT	CASTQGLSSNQPQHF
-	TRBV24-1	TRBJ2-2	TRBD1	TGTGCCACCAGTGATAAAGGACAGGGTGGTAGTCGCACCGGGGAGCTGTTTTTT	CATSDKGQGGSRTGELFF
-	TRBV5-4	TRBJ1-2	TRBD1	TGTGCCAGCAGCTCGGGACAGGGGAACTATGGCTACACCTTC	CASSSGQGNYGYTF
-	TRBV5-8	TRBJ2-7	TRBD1	TGTGCCAGCAGCCGGACAGGACACGAGCAGTACTTC	CASSRTGHEQYF
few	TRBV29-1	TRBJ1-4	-	TGCAGCGTTGAAGGCGGAGCAGCTGCAACTAATGAAAAACTGTTTTTT	CSVEGGAAATNEKLFF
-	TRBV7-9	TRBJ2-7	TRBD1	TGTGCCAGCAGCCCTGGGACAGGCCCCTACGAGCAGTACTTC	CASSPGTGPYEQYF
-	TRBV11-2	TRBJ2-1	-	TGTGCCAGCAGCTTGAGGATATTAAGCTCCTACAATGAGCAGTTCTTC	CASSLRILSSYNEQFF
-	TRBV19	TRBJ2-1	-	TGTGCCAGGACTATCTGTTGGGGGCTCGACTACAATGAGCAGTTCTTC	CARTICWGLDYNEQFF
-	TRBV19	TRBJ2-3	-	TGTGCCAGTAGTATAAGGGGCAGTTTAACGGTAGATACGCAGTATTTT	CASSIRGSLTVDTQYF
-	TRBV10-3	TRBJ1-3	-	TGTGCCATCAGTGACCTCGCGGGGGGCTCTGGAAACACCATATATTTT	CAISDLAGGSGNTIYF
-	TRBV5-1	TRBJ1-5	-	TGCGCCAGCAGCAGCGAAGGGGGTAATCAGCCCCAGCATTTT	CASSSEGGNQPQHF
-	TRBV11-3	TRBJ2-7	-	TGTGCCAGCAGCTCGGTTCGGGAGCCCGACTACGAGCAGTACTTC	CASSSVREPDYEQYF
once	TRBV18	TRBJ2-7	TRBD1	TGTGCCAGCTCACCTTCCGGGACATCAGGGGGCTACGAGCAGTACTTC	CASSPSGTSGGYEQYF
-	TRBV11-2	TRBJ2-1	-	TGTGCCAGCAGCTCCCCGTTCGAGTGGAGCAATGAGCAGTTCTTC	CASSSPFEWSNEQFF
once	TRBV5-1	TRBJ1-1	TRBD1	TGTGCCAGCAGCCGAGGGACAGGGGGAACTGAAGCTTTCTTT	CASSRGTGGTEAFF
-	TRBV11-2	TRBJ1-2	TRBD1	TGTGCCAGCAGCCCCCTGGCAGGGGGTGGCTACACCTTC	CASSPLAGGGYTF
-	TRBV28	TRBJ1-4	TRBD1	TGTGCCAGCAGTCACGGACAGGGAACAACTAATGAAAAACTGTTTTTT	CASSHGQGTTNEKLFF
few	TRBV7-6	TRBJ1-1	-	TGTGCCAGCAGCCAAGGGGTGGGAATTGACACTGAAGCTTTCTTT	CASSQGVGIDTEAFF
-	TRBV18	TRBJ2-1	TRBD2	TGTGCCAGCTCACCTGTGGGAGGGCAACTGGGGGAGCAGTTCTTC	CASSPVGGQLGEQFF
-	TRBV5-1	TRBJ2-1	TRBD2	TGCGCCAGCAGAGGGACTAGCGGGCCCCCGGTAGGTGAGCAGTTCTTC	CASRGTSGPPVGEQFF
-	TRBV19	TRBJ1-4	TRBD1	TGTGCCAGTAGTATAGGTCGCGGAGGGGGCTCGGTGGCTAATGAAAAACTGTTTTTT	CASSIGRGGGSVANEKLFF
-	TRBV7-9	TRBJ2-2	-	TGTGCCAGCAGCCACCGGGACACAAACACCGGGGAGCTGTTTTTT	CASSHRDTNTGELFF
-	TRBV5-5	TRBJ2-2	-	TGTGCCAGCAGCGCGACAGTCGCGAACACCGGGGAGCTGTTTTTT	CASSATVANTGELFF
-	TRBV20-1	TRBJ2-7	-	TGCAGTGCGTCACAATACTACGAGCAGTACTTC	CSASQYYEQYF
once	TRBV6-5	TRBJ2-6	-	TGTGCCAGCAGAGCAGGGCTCCAGGCCAACGTCCTGACTTTC	CASRAGLQANVLTF
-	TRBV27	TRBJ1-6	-	TGTGCCAGCAGCCTCGGCGGTCGCTCCTATAATTCACCCCTCCACTTT	CASSLGGRSYNSPLHF
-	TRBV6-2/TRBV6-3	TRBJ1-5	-	TGTGCCAGCAGTTACCGCGAGAGATATAGCAATCAGCCCCAGCATTTT	CASSYRERYSNQPQHF
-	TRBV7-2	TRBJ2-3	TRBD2	TGTGCCAGCAGCTTAAGGCTAGCGGGAGGAGATACGCAGTATTTT	CASSLRLAGGDTQYF